This T cell receptor beta chain appears in the sequencing data of a study of blood T cell repertoires in COVID-19. For the study at large: There were acute and convalescent COVID-19 samples, and they came from the United States, Italy and Spain. T cells, B-cell-depleted T cells, or PBMCs supplied cDNA or gDNA.

Original methodology: Amplifying reference gene primers gave estimates of nucleated cell counts. Generated by immunoSEQ multiplex PCR, the TCRdb table keeps only in-frame clones and is missing some. The D gene and trimming were derived from the DNA, and the V and J assignments and clone size from that table. This table has roughly 97,000 clones, about 87% appearing once. This clone was recorded once. The origin of this receptor is a man aged 45-65 years with acute or convalescent COVID-19. The sample was peripheral blood.

The CDR3 DNA reads TGTGCCAGCAGTCCACAGGGGGTAGTTATAGAGACCCAGTACTTC. This encodes CASSPQGVVIETQYF. V gene TRBV2 combines with J gene TRBJ2-5; 8 positions agree with TRBD1. Trimming at V came to 5 bases and at J to 4 bases, leaving 9 bases not matched to a gene. This CDR3 is 15 amino acids long. The germline V gene has CDR1 SNHLY and CDR2 FYNNEI.